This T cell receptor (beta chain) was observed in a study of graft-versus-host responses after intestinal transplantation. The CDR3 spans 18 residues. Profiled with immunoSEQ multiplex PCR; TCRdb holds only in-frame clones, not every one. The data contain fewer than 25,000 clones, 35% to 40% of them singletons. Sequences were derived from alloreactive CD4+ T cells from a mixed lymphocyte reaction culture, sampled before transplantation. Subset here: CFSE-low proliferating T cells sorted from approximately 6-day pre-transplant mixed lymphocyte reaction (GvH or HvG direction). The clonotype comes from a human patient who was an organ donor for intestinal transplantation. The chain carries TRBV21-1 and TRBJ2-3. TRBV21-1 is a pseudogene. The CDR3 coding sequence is TGTGCCAGCAGCAAAGTTCCCGGGACGCCTCATAGCACAGATACGCAGTATTTT. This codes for CASSKVPGTPHSTDTQYF.